This T cell receptor beta chain was recovered during a study of shared clonotypes between healthy human individuals. Naivety among CD8 cells was defined by CD45RO negativity and positive CCR7 selection, thereby excluding terminally differentiated effector memory CD45RA+ cells. Assay: immunoSEQ multiplex PCR; the TCRdb copy retains only in-frame clones and omits some. This sample carries nearly 600,000 clones, nearly 97% of them seen once, and the ten largest clones take around 0.097%. The table lists this clone with a count of one. Germline V lookup: CDR1 LNHNV, CDR2 YYDKDF (reference sequence). V lost 4 bases, J lost 10 bases, and 20 bases lay in between. CDR3 length equals 15 residues.

The chain combines TRBV15 with TRBJ2-1; D possibly uses TRBD1 or TRBD2 (5 bases each). The sequenced material came from naive CD8+ T cells sorted from blood. This clonotype was sampled from a woman in her 30s in good health. In DNA, the CDR3 is TGTGCCACCAGCACGACGAACAGGCCACGCGGGGAGCAGTTCTTC. Encoded protein: CATSTTNRPRGEQFF.